Listed here are 3 T cell receptor beta chains from one sample, sequenced in a study of shared clonotypes between healthy human individuals. Using immunoSEQ multiplex PCR, the repertoire was profiled, and TCRdb retains in-frame clones only, with some absent. The table has some 1,100,000 clones, approximately 80% seen once. Sample: memory CD4+ T cells from PBMCs. Subset described: CD45RA-negative fraction. The receptors stem from a man aged 18 to 35 in good health. Some clones in this sample may be carry-over from other donors' samples.

In its sample, this clone was seen many times. The chain employs TRBV14 and TRBJ2-7, with TRBD1 as a possible D gene (5 bases). In germline, CDR1 is SGHDN, CDR2 FVKESK. The CDR3 length is 13 residues. V was trimmed by 4 bases and J by 6 bases, leaving 13 bases between them. The CDR3 here is CASSPMGPGEQYF. DNA for the CDR3: TGTGCCAGCAGCCCGATGGGGCCGGGCGAGCAGTACTTC.

The chain carries TRBV30 and TRBJ1-1; 8 nucleotides align to TRBD1. The CDR3 consists of 13 residues. V trimming: 4 bases; J trimming: 4 bases; junction bases outside the gene matches: 5. Germline CDR1 GTSNPN, CDR2 SVGIG (reference sequence). The CDR3 region has the DNA TGTGCCTGGAACCTAGACAGGGGCACTGAAGCTTTCTTT. This sequence encodes CAWNLDRGTEAFF.

V gene TRBV7-7 combines with J gene TRBJ2-5; 13 nucleotides agree with TRBD2. CDR3 length equals 16 residues. The germline CDR1 and CDR2 sequences are SSHAT and FNYEAQ (reference sequence). Trimming took 5 bases from V and 2 from J; bases not matched to a gene: 5. CDR3 sequence: CASSTGLAGPQETQYF. Here the CDR3 DNA reads TGTGCCAGCAGCACGGGACTAGCGGGACCACAAGAGACCCAGTACTTC.